The 22 T cell receptor beta chains below were found in one sample sequenced in a study of OX40 agonist ivuxolimab in advanced cancers. This table comes from immunoSEQ multiplex PCR, and its TCRdb copy is limited to in-frame clones, with some not included. This table has about 59,000 clones, 75% to 90% appearing once. The sample here was CD4+ or CD8+ T cells sorted from blood, taken in a trial of the OX40 agonist ivuxolimab. These receptors all come from an adult with an advanced solid tumor such as melanoma, head and neck, liver or kidney cancer.

This clone has only one observation. This sequence joins TRBV6-5 and TRBJ2-5; TRBD2 matches at 11 bases. With V trimmed by 5 bases and J by 13 bases, 15 bases remained unmatched. Germline CDR1 is MNHEY and CDR2 is SVGAGI. This CDR3 comprises 15 residues. This chain's CDR3 is CASSPMAGLAGRAYF. The DNA of the CDR3 is TGTGCCAGCAGTCCCATGGCAGGACTAGCGGGCCGGGCGTACTTC.

V gene TRBV16 combines with J gene TRBJ1-1, with TRBD1 as a possible D gene (6 bases). CDR1 and CDR2 from the germline V gene are KGHSY and FQNENV. V shed 0 bases and J shed 4 bases, with 9 bases lying between them. CDR3 length equals 14 residues. The CDR3 protein is CASSQSGGVTEAFF. DNA of the CDR3: TGTGCCAGCAGCCAATCAGGGGGAGTCACTGAAGCTTTCTTT.

The CDR3 is CASSMSRTEPQHF. The DNA for the CDR3 is TGTGCCAGTAGTATGTCCAGGACCGAGCCCCAGCATTTT. The gene calls are TRBV19 and TRBJ1-5; D unclear. The CDR3 loop spans 13 amino acids. Looked up from germline, CDR1 is LNHDA and CDR2 is SQIVND (reference sequence). V gave up 3 bases and J gave up 8 bases, with 11 bases separating them.

The chain employs TRBV5-1 and TRBJ1-5; maybe TRBD1 (6 bases). Trimming left V 3 bases short and J 5 bases short, with 9 bases between. Germline loops: CDR1 SGHRS, CDR2 YFSETQ. The CDR3 length is 13 residues. The CDR3 bases are TGCGCCAGCAGCTCAGGGGTAGATCAGCCCCAGCATTTT. Its protein is CASSSGVDQPQHF.

The chain employs TRBV28 and TRBJ1-5; 7 nucleotides line up with TRBD1. This CDR3 comprises 17 residues. Looked up from germline, CDR1 is MDHEN and CDR2 is SYDVKM. V gave up 4 bases and J gave up 1 base; unmatched junction bases: 10. The CDR3 spells CASSSGTVTMSNQPQHF. The CDR3 DNA is TGTGCCAGCAGTTCCGGGACAGTCACTATGAGCAATCAGCCCCAGCATTTT.

The chain combines TRBV10-2 with TRBJ2-7; possible D gene TRBD2, 6 bases. This CDR3 region has 12 residues. The V gene's germline CDR1 is WSHSY and CDR2 SAAADI. V was shortened by 6 bases and J by 5 bases, with 11 bases between the two germline ends. Here the CDR3 reads CASRDYNHEQYF. CDR3 nucleotides: TGCGCCAGCAGGGACTACAACCACGAGCAGTACTTC.

V and J are TRBV4-2 and TRBJ1-3; D is ambiguous. Trimming removed 0 bases at V and 2 bases at J, with 8 bases between. In germline, CDR1 is LGHNA, CDR2 YNFKEQ. The CDR3 contains 15 residues. The CDR3 DNA sequence: TGTGCCAGCAGCCAAGATAAGGGCGCTGGAAACACCATATATTTT. Translation: CASSQDKGAGNTIYF.

The chain employs TRBV7-2 and TRBJ2-7; perhaps TRBD2 as D (6 bases). Germline V CDR1 and CDR2: SGHTA, FQGNSA. The CDR3 loop spans 15 amino acids. V was trimmed by 5 bases and J by 0 bases, leaving 14 bases between them. The CDR3 protein is CASSIHVGGSYEQYF. In DNA form, the CDR3 reads TGTGCCAGCAGCATTCACGTGGGGGGCTCCTACGAGCAGTACTTC.

This chain links TRBV29-1 with TRBJ2-3; D call uncertain. V lost 3 bases, J lost 2 bases, and 12 bases lay in between. The CDR3 contains 14 residues. Germline V gene data show CDR1 as SQVTM and CDR2 as ANQGSEA. This chain's CDR3 is CSVDKGLYTDTQYF. The CDR3 region has the DNA TGCAGCGTTGACAAGGGCCTCTACACAGATACGCAGTATTTT.

The chain combines TRBV4-1 with TRBJ1-4; D not certain. In germline, CDR1 is MGHRA, CDR2 YSYEKL. This CDR3 has 16 amino acids. The V end was cut by 1 base, the J end by 4 bases, with 13 bases between. The CDR3 is CASSQVSSGVNEKLFF. In DNA form, the CDR3 reads TGCGCCAGCAGCCAAGTGTCGTCCGGTGTTAATGAAAAACTGTTTTTT.

This sequence joins TRBV4-2 and TRBJ2-1; 8 bases agree with TRBD2. Germline CDR1 is LGHNA and CDR2 is YNFKEQ. After removal of 4 bases from V and 7 bases from J, the junction contained 9 bases not matched to a gene. The CDR3 consists of 15 residues. CDR3 region: CASSPTSGNSNEQFF. Here the CDR3 DNA reads TGTGCCAGCAGCCCCACTAGCGGAAATTCTAATGAGCAGTTCTTC.

For this clone: Additional DNA sequences in this sample encode the identical CDR3. The chain is built from TRBV28 and TRBJ1-4, with 9 nucleotides matching TRBD1. Germline trimming cut 6 bases from V and 5 bases from J; bases unmatched to any gene: 7. The germline V gene encodes CDR1 MDHEN and CDR2 SYDVKM. This CDR3 is 15 amino acids long. Here the CDR3 reads CASRKRQGGNEKLFF. In DNA form, the CDR3 reads TGTGCCAGCAGGAAACGACAGGGGGGGAATGAAAAACTGTTTTTT.

The count of this clone is one. The J gene is TRBJ2-7, the V gene TRBV7-2, with D maybe TRBD2 (6 bases). The CDR3 has 14 residues. Trimming stripped 5 bases from V and 3 bases from J, with 14 bases between. The V gene's germline CDR1 is SGHTA and CDR2 FQGNSA. CDR3 sequence reads: CASSPAVGGYEQYF. DNA of the CDR3: TGTGCCAGCAGCCCTGCGGTGGGGGGCTACGAGCAGTACTTC. The full variable domain, its missing parts supplied by reference TRBV7-2 and TRBJ2-7, is GAGVSQSPSNKVTEKGKDVELRCDPISGHTALYWYRQSLGQGLEFLIYFQGNSAPDKSGLPSDRFSAERTGGSVSTLTIQRTQQEDSAVYLCASSPAVGGYEQYFGPGTRLTVT.

The chain carries TRBV11-2 and TRBJ2-5, with TRBD1 matching 10 bases. Per the germline V gene, CDR1 is SGHAT and CDR2 is FQNNGV. V trimming: 5 bases; J trimming: 0 bases; junction bases outside the gene matches: 6. This CDR3 spans 16 amino acids. CDR3 DNA: TGTGCCAGCAGCCTCCCGACAGGGGGCAACCAAGAGACCCAGTACTTC. It yields the protein CASSLPTGGNQETQYF.

The chain uses TRBV2 and TRBJ2-7; D gene unclear. This CDR3 has 14 residues. V lost 1 base to trimming and J lost 6 bases, with 13 bases between them. Per the germline V gene, CDR1 is SNHLY and CDR2 is FYNNEI. The CDR3 nucleotides are TGTGCCAGCAGTGAAGGGTACCGAACGTCCGAGCAGTACTTC. Its translation: CASSEGYRTSEQYF.

The chain has TRBV7-9 and TRBJ1-1, with 11 bases aligning to TRBD1. Looked up from germline, CDR1 is SEHNR and CDR2 is FQNEAQ (reference sequence). The CDR3 has 14 residues. V shed 5 bases, J shed 7 bases, and the junction held 6 bases outside the gene matches. CDR3: CASSPPGQGVEAFF. The CDR3, as DNA: TGTGCCAGCAGCCCCCCGGGACAGGGGGTTGAAGCTTTCTTT.

This clone was observed a single time. This chain connects TRBV28 to TRBJ2-6; D may be TRBD1 (6 bases). CDR3 length: 19 residues. The germline gives CDR1 MDHEN, CDR2 SYDVKM. V dropped 2 bases and J dropped 0 bases, with 17 bases sitting between them. CDR3: CASSLGIRTESSGANVLTF. The DNA for the CDR3 is TGTGCCAGCAGTTTAGGGATTCGGACAGAGAGCTCTGGGGCCAACGTCCTGACTTTC.

The chain joins TRBV4-1 to TRBJ2-7, with TRBD2 matching over 11 bases. The J segment lost 6 bases and the V segment lost 0 bases, leaving 4 bases of the junction unmatched. The CDR3 sequence is 15 residues long. Germline V gene data show CDR1 as MGHRA and CDR2 as YSYEKL. The CDR3 is CASSQETSGRGEQYF. The CDR3 DNA follows: TGCGCCAGCAGCCAAGAAACTAGCGGGAGAGGCGAGCAGTACTTC.

This clone was recorded only once. The rearrangement links TRBV28 to TRBJ2-7; 7 bases are shared with TRBD1. The CDR3 covers 14 residues. Trimming cost V 5 bases and J 0 bases; bases outside gene matches: 4. The germline V gene encodes CDR1 MDHEN and CDR2 SYDVKM. The CDR3 DNA reads TGTGCCAGCAGTATTGGGGACAGCTCCTACGAGCAGTACTTC. Translated, it gives CASSIGDSSYEQYF.

The gene calls are TRBV10-3 and TRBJ2-3, with 9 positions matching TRBD1. The CDR3 contains 17 residues. With 4 bases clipped from V and 2 bases from J, the junction kept 10 bases outside the gene matches. The germline CDR1 and CDR2 sequences are ENHRY and SYGVKD. CDR3: CAISVSNGQGNTDTQYF. CDR3 bases: TGTGCCATCAGTGTAAGTAATGGACAGGGGAACACAGATACGCAGTATTTT.

The chain employs TRBV4-2 and TRBJ1-5, with D perhaps matching TRBD1 (5 bases). Per the germline V gene, CDR1 is LGHNA and CDR2 is YNFKEQ. Deletions cut 4 bases from V and 2 bases from J, with 9 bases between. The CDR3 has 14 residues. The CDR3 sequence is CASSRGDGNQPQHF. The CDR3 region has the DNA TGTGCCAGCAGCCGAGGGGACGGCAATCAGCCCCAGCATTTT.

A few counts support this clone. The rearrangement links TRBV19 to TRBJ1-1; no clear D gene. Germline CDR1 and CDR2: LNHDA and SQIVND (reference sequence). V lost 5 bases and J 3 bases, leaving 10 bases between the germline ends. The CDR3 runs to 13 residues. CDR3 in DNA: TGTGCCAGTAGTCCTCGGGTCGACACTGAAGCTTTCTTT. This codes for CASSPRVDTEAFF.